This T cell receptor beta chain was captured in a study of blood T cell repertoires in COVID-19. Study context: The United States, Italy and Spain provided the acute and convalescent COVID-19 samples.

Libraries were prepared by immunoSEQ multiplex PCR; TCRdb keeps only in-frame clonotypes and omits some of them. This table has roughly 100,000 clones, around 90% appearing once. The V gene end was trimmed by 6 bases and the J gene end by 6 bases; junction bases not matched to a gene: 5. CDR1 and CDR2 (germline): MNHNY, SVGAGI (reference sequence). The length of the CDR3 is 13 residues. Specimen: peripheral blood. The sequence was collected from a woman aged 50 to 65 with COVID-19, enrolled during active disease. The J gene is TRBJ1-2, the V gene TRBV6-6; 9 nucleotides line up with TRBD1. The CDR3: CASSHRGPNGYTF. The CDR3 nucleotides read TGTGCCAGCAGCCACAGGGGGCCGAATGGCTACACCTTC.